This record covers a single T cell receptor beta chain. The data stem from a study of control samples from healthy donors and cancer patients. The germline gives CDR1 LGHNA, CDR2 YNFKEQ. The V end was cut by 1 base, the J end by 0 bases, with 16 bases between. This CDR3 has 18 amino acids. Measured with immunoSEQ multiplex PCR; TCRdb has only the in-frame clones, and not every one. The sample contains some 76,000 clones, about 90% of which appear only once. The chain links TRBV4-2 to TRBJ2-4, with D possibly matching TRBD1 (6 bases). The source of this sequence is a man in his 60s with lung cancer. Source material: PBMCs. The CDR3 DNA reads TGTGCCAGCAGCCAAGCCACAGGGAACAATAGAGCCAAAAACATTCAGTACTTC. Residues: CASSQATGNNRAKNIQYF.